This record concerns one T cell receptor (beta chain) sequence. Germline V gives CDR1 SQVTM, CDR2 ANQGSEA. The CDR3 runs to 14 residues. V gave up 7 bases and J gave up 3 bases; unmatched junction bases: 10. The data stem from a study of technical replicates of blood from several donors. The assay was immunoSEQ multiplex PCR, and TCRdb's table has in-frame clones only and misses some. The sample carries around 84,000 clones, 95% to 98% recorded once. The chain combines TRBV29-1 with TRBJ2-7, with 9 bases matching TRBD1. The sequence came from a human donor in good health. What was sequenced was T cells isolated from PBMCs. In DNA form, the CDR3 reads TGCAGCGCCACAGACAGGGGGTATAACTACGAGCAGTACTTC. Protein product: CSATDRGYNYEQYF.